This record looks at one T cell receptor (beta chain) sequence and its context. Its antigen is still unknown. It has no much larger one-base neighbor in the sample; base qualities were not kept. V is pruned by 2 bases and J by 2 bases, leaving 14 bases of the junction without a gene match. Including the terminal cysteine and phenylalanine, the CDR3 comprises 19 residues. Only the CDR3 DNA stays, 57 bases, in frame from base 1. The germline V gene encodes CDR1 MNHEY and CDR2 SMNVEV (reference sequence). This sample is part of a study of technical replicates of blood from four donors (dated by TCRdb to about 2017). The library was prepared using the immunoSEQ multiplex PCR assay. In TCRdb, the immuneACCESS table is reduced to in-frame sequences with V and J assigned. These tables do not hold every clone; where another copy was compared, an unresolved V gene accounts for under half, and the others remain unexplained. The sample contains about 76,000 clones, around 90% of them found a single time. The biggest ten clones account for 0.25% of the sample.

The chain is made from TRBV27 and TRBJ2-1; 8 middle bases align to TRBD2. Sequenced input: T cells isolated from PBMCs. The clonotype was recovered from a human donor in good health. The CDR3 reads CASSLGPPLAGTTYNEQFF. The DNA sequence is as follows: TGTGCCAGCAGTTTAGGTCCCCCTTTAGCGGGGACGACCTACAATGAGCAGTTCTTC.